Each of the 29 T cell receptor beta chains below was sequenced from the same sample in a study of patients and donors after allogeneic stem cell transplantation. A single record per CDR3 protein comes from TCRdb applying MiXCR to the RT-PCR reads. The sample carries about 960,000 distinct CDR3 sequences, roughly 17% recorded once. The sample comprised blood, either unsorted or a sorted T cell fraction (not recorded which). Receptors were obtained from a human donor who was either an allogeneic HSCT recipient or a stem cell or donor lymphocyte infusion donor (not recorded which). It is not recorded whose cells these are; they may come from a transplant donor.

The rearrangement links TRBV6-1 to TRBJ1-5; TRBD1 agrees at 8 bases. This CDR3 has 17 amino acids. V shed 7 bases, J shed 4 bases, and the junction held 15 bases outside the gene matches. The germline gives CDR1 MNHNS, CDR2 SASEGT. The CDR3 loop is CASMVGQGAVANQPQHF. The DNA of the CDR3 is TGTGCCAGCATGGTGGGTCAGGGGGCGGTTGCGAATCAGCCCCAGCATTTT.

This clonotype was detected ten times or more. The chain has TRBV29-1 and TRBJ2-1; no reliable D call. Looked up from germline, CDR1 is SQVTM and CDR2 is ANQGSEA. The ends were cut back, 0 bases at V and 0 bases at J, with 12 bases in the middle. This CDR3 contains 16 residues. In DNA form, the CDR3 reads TGCAGCGTTGAAGATCCGGCACCTCGCTCCTACAATGAGCAGTTCTTC. Protein: CSVEDPAPRSYNEQFF.

This clonotype was found a few times. The rearrangement uses TRBV27 and TRBJ2-1, with 7 bases lining up with TRBD2. V lost 7 bases and J lost 5; bases outside the gene matches: 11. Germline CDR1 reads MNHEY; CDR2 reads SMNVEV (reference sequence). CDR3 length: 15 amino acids. CDR3 protein: CASTSGMGPHNEQFF. As DNA, the CDR3 is TGTGCCAGCACGAGCGGGATGGGCCCTCACAATGAGCAGTTCTTC.

This clonotype was seen more than once but under ten times. V is TRBV20-1 and J is TRBJ2-1; 10 bases map to TRBD1. The CDR3 loop spans 15 amino acids. The junction had 12 bases not matched to a gene; V was cut back by 7 bases and J by 6 bases. Per the germline V gene, CDR1 is DFQATT and CDR2 is SNEGSKA (reference sequence). CDR3 sequence (DNA): TGCAGTGAGCTTCCCCGGGACAGGGGATTCAATGAGCAGTTCTTC. Translated, it gives CSELPRDRGFNEQFF.

The chain carries TRBV19 and TRBJ2-4, with D uncertain. Between the trimmed V and J ends, which lost 0 bases and 0 bases, there was a span of 3 bases. CDR3 length: 14 residues. Germline loops: CDR1 LNHDA, CDR2 SQIVND (reference sequence). DNA for the CDR3: TGTGCCAGTAGTATAGAGGGAGCCAAAAACATTCAGTACTTC. This sequence encodes CASSIEGAKNIQYF.

This clonotype has just a few counts. The V call is TRBV20-1, the J call TRBJ2-7, with 9 bases fitting TRBD1. In germline, CDR1 is DFQATT, CDR2 SNEGSKA (reference sequence). CDR3 size: 16 residues. After removal of 7 bases from V and 4 bases from J, the junction contained 17 bases not matched to a gene. Written as DNA, the CDR3 is TGCAGTGGCCAGGGACAGGGTGGGGATGTGGGGTACGAGCAGTACTTC. It specifies CSGQGQGGDVGYEQYF.

The chain is built from TRBV12-3 or TRBV12-4 and TRBJ2-7; tentative D call: TRBD1 (6 bases). The V gene lost 1 base and the J gene lost 7 bases, with 14 bases spanning the gap. The CDR3 has 14 residues. CDR3 in amino acids: CASSLVQGTGEQYF. CDR3 bases: TGTGCCAGCAGTTTAGTACAGGGAACAGGTGAGCAGTACTTC.

V gene TRBV6-1 combines with J gene TRBJ2-1; a possible D gene is TRBD1 (6 bases). Germline lookup yields CDR1 MNHNS and CDR2 SASEGT. Deletions cut 5 bases from V and 4 bases from J, with 15 bases between. The CDR3 is 15 residues long. The CDR3 region has the DNA TGTGCCAGCAGTAACCCGGACAGATTATACAATGAGCAGTTCTTC. Translating it yields CASSNPDRLYNEQFF.

The V and J genes are TRBV5-8 and TRBJ1-4, with D hard to call. V lost 6 bases, J lost 0 bases, and 12 bases lay in between. This CDR3 is built from 15 residues. CDR1 and CDR2 (germline): SGHTS, YDEGEE. For the CDR3, the DNA is TGTGCCAGCATCCCGCAGGTTTCAACTAATGAAAAACTGTTTTTT. Translating it yields CASIPQVSTNEKLFF.

This clonotype was observed at least ten times. The chain is built from TRBV20-1 and TRBJ1-2, with a possible D match to TRBD1 (5 bases). The germline V gene has CDR1 DFQATT and CDR2 SNEGSKA (reference sequence). V was pared by 1 base and J by 4 bases, with 13 bases between. The CDR3 is made up of 14 amino acids. CDR3 nucleotide sequence: TGCAGTGCTAGAGGGCAAACAGGCTTCTATGGCTACACCTTC. Its protein product is CSARGQTGFYGYTF.

This clonotype showed up just a few times. The chain employs TRBV4-1 and TRBJ2-7, with a possible D match to TRBD1 (6 bases). Germline loops: CDR1 MGHRA, CDR2 YSYEKL. The CDR3 consists of 12 residues. V was shortened by 11 bases and J by 6 bases, with 17 bases between the two germline ends. CDR3 DNA: TGCGCCTCCCAAGGGGACAAGGCCGAGCAGTACTTC. This codes for CASQGDKAEQYF.

This clonotype was seen only a few times. The CDR3 sequence is CSISAPGTGNTGELFF. CDR3 nucleotide sequence: TGCAGCATTTCTGCGCCCGGGACGGGGAACACCGGGGAGCTGTTTTTT. V gene TRBV29-1 combines with J gene TRBJ2-2; tentatively, D is TRBD1 or TRBD2 (5 bases each). V was shortened by 8 bases and J by 1 base, with 20 bases between the two germline ends. Germline CDR1 and CDR2: SQVTM and ANQGSEA. The CDR3 has 16 amino acids.

The V and J genes are TRBV4-3 and TRBJ2-7; 8 positions agree with TRBD2. CDR3 length equals 14 residues. Germline V gene data show CDR1 as LGHNA and CDR2 as YSLEER. V was pared by 2 bases and J by 7 bases, with 7 bases of the junction left unmatched. The CDR3: CASSQIQLAEEQYF. The CDR3 nucleotides are TGCGCCAGCAGCCAAATACAACTAGCGGAAGAGCAGTACTTC.

The chain couples TRBV24-1 to TRBJ2-1; 7 bases agree with TRBD2. The V segment lost 9 bases and the J segment 6 bases; nucleotides outside the gene matches: 10. The CDR3 covers 14 residues. Germline V gene lookup returns CDR1 KGHDR and CDR2 SFDVKD. This CDR3 reads CATSRGSGTNEQFF. For the CDR3, the DNA is TGTGCCACCTCCCGGGGAAGCGGGACCAATGAGCAGTTCTTC.

The chain joins TRBV20-1 to TRBJ2-7; D is perhaps TRBD1 or TRBD2 (5 bases each). Per germline, CDR1 DFQATT and CDR2 SNEGSKA (reference sequence). The germline V and J ends were trimmed by 0 bases and 0 bases, with 12 bases remaining between them. The CDR3 is made up of 15 amino acids. The CDR3 DNA is TGCAGTGCTAGAGACCGGGGCAGTAGCTCCTACGAGCAGTACTTC. Protein product: CSARDRGSSSYEQYF.

This clonotype was recorded a few times. The V gene is TRBV2, the J gene TRBJ1-2, with TRBD1 matching 9 bases. There are 14 residues in the CDR3. Trimming cost V 8 bases and J 3 bases; bases outside gene matches: 7. Germline CDR1 is SNHLY and CDR2 is FYNNEI. The CDR3 DNA is TGTGCCAGCGACACCGGGACAGGGCACTATGGCTACACCTTC. It encodes CASDTGTGHYGYTF.

The chain employs TRBV7-9 and TRBJ1-4, with 8 bases aligning to TRBD1. The V gene's germline CDR1 is SEHNR and CDR2 FQNEAQ (reference sequence). V was clipped by 0 bases and J by 5 bases; unmatched bases: 5. This CDR3 comprises 16 residues. The CDR3 DNA follows: TGTGCCAGCAGCTTAGCCATGGACAGGGTAAATGAAAAACTGTTTTTT. This gives the protein CASSLAMDRVNEKLFF.

This clonotype was detected a few times. V usage is TRBV30 and J usage is TRBJ2-3; D unresolved. Trimming removed 1 base from V and 0 bases from J, with 11 bases in between. Germline V gene sequence: CDR1 GTSNPN, CDR2 SVGIG (reference sequence). The length of the CDR3 is 15 residues. In DNA form, the CDR3 reads TGTGCCTGGAGTGATAAGGCCTTTAGCACAGATACGCAGTATTTT. Translated: CAWSDKAFSTDTQYF.

The chain joins TRBV5-1 to TRBJ1-2; a weak D match, TRBD1 (6 bases). Germline CDR1 SGHRS, CDR2 YFSETQ. This CDR3 spans 13 amino acids. Trimming shortened V by 0 bases and J by 8 bases, and 11 bases separated the two germline ends. The CDR3 loop is CASSLEDRSGYTF. The CDR3, as DNA: TGCGCCAGCAGCTTGGAGGACAGATCCGGCTACACCTTC. Full variable domain (remainder filled in from reference TRBV5-1 and TRBJ1-2): KAGVTQTPRYLIKTRGQQVTLSCSPISGHRSVSWYQQTPGQGLQFLFEYFSETQRNKGNFPGRFSGRQFSNSRSEMNVSTLELGDSALYLCASSLEDRSGYTFGSGTRLTVV.

V is TRBV4-2 and J is TRBJ2-7, with 7 bases that match TRBD2. V trimming: 0 bases; J trimming: 3 bases; junction bases outside the gene matches: 8. The CDR3 totals 16 residues. CDR1 is LGHNA, CDR2 YNFKEQ, per germline. The CDR3: CASSQDMGEGLYEQYF. CDR3 coding DNA: TGTGCCAGCAGCCAAGATATGGGGGAGGGCCTCTACGAGCAGTACTTC.

The CDR3 sequence is CSVAPGQGSYNEQFF. As DNA, the CDR3 is TGCAGCGTGGCCCCGGGACAGGGTTCCTACAATGAGCAGTTCTTC. This chain joins TRBV29-1 and TRBJ2-1; 9 bases align to TRBD1. CDR1 is SQVTM, CDR2 ANQGSEA, per germline. The CDR3 covers 15 residues. Trimming cost V 6 bases and J 1 base; bases outside gene matches: 7.

The rearrangement joins TRBV7-9 to TRBJ2-7, with D possibly being TRBD1 (7 bases). Trimming shortened V by 4 bases and J by 4 bases, and 17 bases separated the two germline ends. Germline CDR1 and CDR2: SEHNR and FQNEAQ (reference sequence). CDR3 length: 15 amino acids. The CDR3 protein is CASSWGDRTSYEQYF. In DNA, the CDR3 is TGTGCCAGCAGCTGGGGGGACAGAACCTCTTACGAGCAGTACTTC.

This clonotype was found a few times. This chain connects TRBV6-5 to TRBJ1-5; D possibly corresponds to TRBD1 (5 bases). In germline, CDR1 is MNHEY, CDR2 SVGAGI. The CDR3 sequence is 16 residues long. Trimming shortened V by 0 bases and J by 2 bases, and 11 bases separated the two germline ends. CDR3 loop: CASSYSHRNRNQPQHF. CDR3 DNA: TGTGCCAGCAGTTACTCCCACAGGAACCGCAATCAGCCCCAGCATTTT.

This chain connects TRBV5-1 to TRBJ1-1; D not certain. Germline V gene sequence: CDR1 SGHRS, CDR2 YFSETQ. V was clipped by 2 bases and J by 0 bases, with 8 bases between them. The CDR3 covers 14 residues. The CDR3: CASSFEQLNTEAFF. For the CDR3, the DNA is TGCGCCAGCAGCTTCGAGCAGCTGAACACTGAAGCTTTCTTT.

V usage is TRBV3-1 and J usage is TRBJ2-7; D unclear. Germline V CDR1 and CDR2: LGHDT, YNNKEL (reference sequence). This CDR3 comprises 15 residues. V was clipped by 0 bases and J by 2 bases, with 11 bases between them. The DNA of the CDR3 is TGTGCCAGCAGCCAAGAAATAGGAAAGACCTACGAGCAGTACTTC. It specifies CASSQEIGKTYEQYF.

The chain uses TRBV18 and TRBJ1-5; 7 bases line up with TRBD1. Germline V CDR1 and CDR2: KGHSH, LQKENI. Unmatched junction bases numbered 5, after V lost 3 bases and J lost 3 bases. This CDR3 comprises 15 residues. The CDR3 bases are TGTGCCAGCTCACCGGGACAGCTAGACAATCAGCCCCAGCATTTT. This translates into CASSPGQLDNQPQHF.

V usage is TRBV4-1 and J usage is TRBJ2-7; D gene uncertain. The CDR3 runs 14 residues. The germline V and J ends were trimmed by 3 bases and 2 bases, with 11 bases remaining between them. The germline CDR1 and CDR2 sequences are MGHRA and YSYEKL. The chain's CDR3 is CASSHRAGAYEQYF. The DNA for the CDR3 is TGCGCCAGCAGCCATAGGGCCGGCGCCTACGAGCAGTACTTC.

This clonotype was seen a few times. The chain links TRBV5-1 to TRBJ2-5; D may be TRBD1 (6 bases). Germline lookup yields CDR1 SGHRS and CDR2 YFSETQ. V dropped 4 bases and J dropped 3 bases, with 22 bases sitting between them. This CDR3 comprises 17 residues. This CDR3 reads CASSGVTGLLHEETQYF. The CDR3 DNA follows: TGCGCCAGCAGCGGCGTTACAGGGCTCCTCCACGAAGAGACCCAGTACTTC.

The rearrangement links TRBV7-9 to TRBJ1-2, with 10 bases lining up with TRBD1. The germline CDR1 and CDR2 sequences are SEHNR and FQNEAQ (reference sequence). The trim removed 1 base at V and 7 bases at J, leaving 6 bases unmatched. The CDR3 runs 15 residues. Here the CDR3 reads CASSLEGQGSRGYTF. The DNA of the CDR3 is TGTGCCAGCAGCTTAGAGGGACAGGGGTCTCGTGGCTACACCTTC.